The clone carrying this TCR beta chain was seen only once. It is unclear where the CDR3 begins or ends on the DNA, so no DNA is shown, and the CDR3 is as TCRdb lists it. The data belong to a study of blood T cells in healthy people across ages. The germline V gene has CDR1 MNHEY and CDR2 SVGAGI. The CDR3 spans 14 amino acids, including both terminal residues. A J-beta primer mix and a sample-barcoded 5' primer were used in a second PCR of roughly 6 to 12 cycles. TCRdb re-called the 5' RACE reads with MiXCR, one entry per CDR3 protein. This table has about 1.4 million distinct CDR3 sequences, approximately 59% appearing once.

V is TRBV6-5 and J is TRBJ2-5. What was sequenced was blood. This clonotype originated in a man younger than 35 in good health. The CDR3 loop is CASSSSTGLLTQYF.